This is a list of T cell receptor beta chains from one sample in a study of blood T cell repertoires in COVID-19. Sequencing was performed with immunoSEQ multiplex PCR; in TCRdb, only in-frame clones are kept and a portion is missing. The repertoire consists of 95,000 to 150,000 clones, with 90% occurring once and the leading ten covering about 3.8%. Sequences were obtained from peripheral blood. Receptors originate from a woman aged 60-70 years with COVID-19, enrolled during active disease. CDR3s include the opening cysteine and the closing phenylalanine or tryptophan. Fields, in order: clone size, V gene, J gene, D gene, CDR3 DNA, CDR3 protein. D genes are given only for firm matches. Where a row states a size, it is once, few, many or the class of an expanded clone; other rows omit it.

abundance: -; v_gene: TRBV5-4; j_gene: TRBJ1-2; d_gene: TRBD1; CDR3nt: TGTGCCAGCAGCCGGGGACAGAACTATGGCTACACCTTC; CDR3aa: CASSRGQNYGYTF
abundance: -; v_gene: TRBV7-9; j_gene: TRBJ2-1; d_gene: -; CDR3nt: TGTGCCAGCAGCTTAGCCAGGGGATCCTACAATGAGCAGTTCTTC; CDR3aa: CASSLARGSYNEQFF
abundance: -; v_gene: TRBV10-2; j_gene: TRBJ1-1; d_gene: -; CDR3nt: TGCGCCACCAAACAGGGGAACACTGAAGCTTTCTTT; CDR3aa: CATKQGNTEAFF
abundance: -; v_gene: TRBV5-1; j_gene: TRBJ2-2; d_gene: TRBD2; CDR3nt: TGCGCCAGCAGCCCGGGACTACCGGAATACACCGGGGAGCTGTTTTTT; CDR3aa: CASSPGLPEYTGELFF
abundance: -; v_gene: TRBV7-3; j_gene: TRBJ2-1; d_gene: -; CDR3nt: TGTGCCAGCAGCTTAACGAGGGAACTCAATGAGCAGTTCTTC; CDR3aa: CASSLTRELNEQFF
abundance: -; v_gene: TRBV10-3; j_gene: TRBJ2-1; d_gene: TRBD2; CDR3nt: TGTGCCATCAGGGGGCTAGCGGGGGGCGAAGATGAGCAGTTCTTC; CDR3aa: CAIRGLAGGEDEQFF
abundance: -; v_gene: TRBV6-1; j_gene: TRBJ2-7; d_gene: -; CDR3nt: TGTGCCAGCAGTGAAGCGAGGGTCACCTTTACCTACGAGCAGTACTTC; CDR3aa: CASSEARVTFTYEQYF
abundance: -; v_gene: TRBV24-1; j_gene: TRBJ1-1; d_gene: -; CDR3nt: TGTGCCACCAGTGATTGGACTAACCCGGGGAACGGGGCCACTGAAGCTTTCTTT; CDR3aa: CATSDWTNPGNGATEAFF
abundance: -; v_gene: TRBV7-9; j_gene: TRBJ1-1; d_gene: TRBD1; CDR3nt: TGTGCCAGCGGGGACAGGGTGAACACTGAAGCTTTCTTT; CDR3aa: CASGDRVNTEAFF
abundance: -; v_gene: TRBV6-4; j_gene: TRBJ2-1; d_gene: -; CDR3nt: TGTGCCAGCAGTGACTCTAGCCTAGGGGGTTACAATGAGCAGTTCTTC; CDR3aa: CASSDSSLGGYNEQFF
abundance: -; v_gene: TRBV4-3; j_gene: TRBJ2-5; d_gene: TRBD1; CDR3nt: TGCGCCAGCAGCCAAGCAGGGGGTCGAGGAGAGACCCAGTACTTC; CDR3aa: CASSQAGGRGETQYF
abundance: -; v_gene: TRBV4-1; j_gene: TRBJ2-1; d_gene: -; CDR3nt: TGCGCCAGCAGCCAAGATCCGGACTGGAAGCAGTTCTTC; CDR3aa: CASSQDPDWKQFF
abundance: -; v_gene: TRBV5-8; j_gene: TRBJ2-7; d_gene: TRBD1; CDR3nt: TGTGCCAGCAGCCCCTGGACAGGGAGAGGATACGAGCAGTACTTC; CDR3aa: CASSPWTGRGYEQYF
abundance: once; v_gene: TRBV29-1; j_gene: TRBJ2-6; d_gene: -; CDR3nt: TGCAGCGTACAGGCCTCTGGGGCCAACGTCCTGACTTTC; CDR3aa: CSVQASGANVLTF
abundance: once; v_gene: TRBV4-3; j_gene: TRBJ2-7; d_gene: -; CDR3nt: TGCGCCAGCAGCCAATTACAGGGTACCTACGAGCAGTACTTC; CDR3aa: CASSQLQGTYEQYF
abundance: -; v_gene: TRBV4-1; j_gene: TRBJ1-5; d_gene: -; CDR3nt: TGCGCCAGCAGCCCGGGACCGGGAGGCCAGCCCCAGCATTTT; CDR3aa: CASSPGPGGQPQHF
abundance: -; v_gene: TRBV7-9; j_gene: TRBJ2-7; d_gene: TRBD2; CDR3nt: TGTGCTGGTAGCGGGGGGACGTGGGGCTCCTACGAGCAGTACTTC; CDR3aa: CAGSGGTWGSYEQYF
abundance: few; v_gene: TRBV19; j_gene: TRBJ1-4; d_gene: TRBD1; CDR3nt: TGTGCCAGTAGCACAGGGGGATCAACTAATGAAAAACTGTTTTTT; CDR3aa: CASSTGGSTNEKLFF
abundance: -; v_gene: TRBV2; j_gene: TRBJ2-1; d_gene: -; CDR3nt: TGTGCCGGGACTGGATACAATGAGCAGTTCTTC; CDR3aa: CAGTGYNEQFF
abundance: once; v_gene: TRBV6-5; j_gene: TRBJ2-6; d_gene: -; CDR3nt: TGTGCCATACAGAGGGAATCTGGGGCCAACGTCCTGACTTTC; CDR3aa: CAIQRESGANVLTF
abundance: once; v_gene: TRBV6-1; j_gene: TRBJ1-5; d_gene: -; CDR3nt: TGTGCCAGCAGTGAAGTTGGGGGGAGAAGGGATCAGCCCCAGCATTTT; CDR3aa: CASSEVGGRRDQPQHF
abundance: -; v_gene: TRBV5-4; j_gene: TRBJ2-2; d_gene: -; CDR3nt: TGTGCCAGCAGCTTGTCAGGGTCGAACACCGGGGAGCTGTTTTTT; CDR3aa: CASSLSGSNTGELFF
abundance: -; v_gene: TRBV19; j_gene: TRBJ2-2; d_gene: TRBD1; CDR3nt: TGTGCCACCCTTGAGGGGGCGGGCACCGGGGAGCTGTTTTTT; CDR3aa: CATLEGAGTGELFF
abundance: -; v_gene: TRBV5-1; j_gene: TRBJ2-6; d_gene: -; CDR3nt: TGCGCCAGCAGCCCAACCAGCTCTGGGGCCAACGTCCTGACTTTC; CDR3aa: CASSPTSSGANVLTF
abundance: few; v_gene: TRBV9; j_gene: TRBJ1-1; d_gene: -; CDR3nt: TGTGCCAGCAGCATCGACACGAACACTGAAGCTTTCTTT; CDR3aa: CASSIDTNTEAFF
abundance: -; v_gene: TRBV10-3; j_gene: TRBJ1-6; d_gene: -; CDR3nt: TGTGCCATCAACTCTGGGGCAGGGGACTCACCCCTCCACTTT; CDR3aa: CAINSGAGDSPLHF
abundance: -; v_gene: TRBV9; j_gene: TRBJ2-2; d_gene: -; CDR3nt: TGTGCCAGCAGCGCCCGGGACTCGGCGAACACCGGGGAGCTGTTTTTT; CDR3aa: CASSARDSANTGELFF
abundance: -; v_gene: TRBV4-1; j_gene: TRBJ1-1; d_gene: TRBD1; CDR3nt: TGCGCCAGCAGCTCCAGACAGGGGGAATTTGCTGAAGCTTTCTTT; CDR3aa: CASSSRQGEFAEAFF
abundance: -; v_gene: TRBV7-2; j_gene: TRBJ2-7; d_gene: TRBD2; CDR3nt: TGTGCCAGCAGCTTAGGTGGCGGGGGCTCCTACGAGCAGTACTTC; CDR3aa: CASSLGGGGSYEQYF
abundance: -; v_gene: TRBV5-1; j_gene: TRBJ1-1; d_gene: -; CDR3nt: TGCGCCAGCAGCCCGGCGGGGAACACTGAAGCTTTCTTT; CDR3aa: CASSPAGNTEAFF
abundance: -; v_gene: TRBV12-5; j_gene: TRBJ2-6; d_gene: -; CDR3nt: TGTGCTAGTGTCGCGGGAAGTCTGGGCGCCAACGTCCTGACTTTC; CDR3aa: CASVAGSLGANVLTF
abundance: -; v_gene: TRBV18; j_gene: TRBJ2-7; d_gene: TRBD1; CDR3nt: TGTGCCAGCTCACCATCAGGGGGCGTAAGTGGCCACGAGCAGTACTTC; CDR3aa: CASSPSGGVSGHEQYF
abundance: once; v_gene: TRBV4-3; j_gene: TRBJ1-6; d_gene: TRBD1; CDR3nt: TGCGCCAGCGGCGACGGGACAGGGGCTAATTCACCCCTCCACTTT; CDR3aa: CASGDGTGANSPLHF
abundance: -; v_gene: TRBV3-1/TRBV3-2; j_gene: TRBJ1-4; d_gene: TRBD1; CDR3nt: TGTGCCAGCAGCCTATACAGGGGACGTAATGAAAAACTGTTTTTT; CDR3aa: CASSLYRGRNEKLFF
abundance: few; v_gene: TRBV7-2; j_gene: TRBJ2-7; d_gene: -; CDR3nt: TGTGCCAGCAGCTTATTTGGCAGCCGAGGTGAGCAGTACTTC; CDR3aa: CASSLFGSRGEQYF
abundance: -; v_gene: TRBV4-2; j_gene: TRBJ2-5; d_gene: -; CDR3nt: TGTGCCAGCAGCCAAGATATCACAGAACAAGAGACCCAGTACTTC; CDR3aa: CASSQDITEQETQYF
abundance: -; v_gene: TRBV3-1/TRBV3-2; j_gene: TRBJ1-1; d_gene: TRBD1; CDR3nt: TGTGCCAGCAGCCTCAGGGGGCAGGGGATTTTAGTGTTCTCCACTGAAGCTTTCTTT; CDR3aa: CASSLRGQGILVFSTEAFF
abundance: -; v_gene: TRBV6-1; j_gene: TRBJ2-1; d_gene: -; CDR3nt: TGTGCCAGCAGTGAAGCGCTTCCGGGTACAGGGAGTGAGCAGTTCTTC; CDR3aa: CASSEALPGTGSEQFF
abundance: -; v_gene: TRBV18; j_gene: TRBJ1-4; d_gene: -; CDR3nt: TGTGCCAGCTCACCAGTGAGGGGGAGTGAAAAACTGTTTTTT; CDR3aa: CASSPVRGSEKLFF
abundance: -; v_gene: TRBV12-3/TRBV12-4; j_gene: TRBJ1-2; d_gene: -; CDR3nt: TGTGCCAGCAGTTTTTTCCCAGACATCTACACCTTC; CDR3aa: CASSFFPDIYTF
abundance: -; v_gene: TRBV5-1; j_gene: TRBJ2-1; d_gene: TRBD2; CDR3nt: TGCGCCAGCAGCCCTACTAGCGGGGTTTCCTACAATGAGCAGTTCTTC; CDR3aa: CASSPTSGVSYNEQFF
abundance: few; v_gene: TRBV11-3; j_gene: TRBJ2-2; d_gene: -; CDR3nt: TGTGCCAGCAGCTCCGGACAGAGTAACACCGGGGAGCTGTTTTTT; CDR3aa: CASSSGQSNTGELFF
abundance: -; v_gene: TRBV3-1/TRBV3-2; j_gene: TRBJ2-7; d_gene: TRBD2; CDR3nt: TGTGCCAGCAGCCAAGGGCGCGCTAGCGGGGTCTGGCAGTACTTC; CDR3aa: CASSQGRASGVWQYF
abundance: -; v_gene: TRBV5-5; j_gene: TRBJ1-1; d_gene: -; CDR3nt: TGTGCCAGCAGCTTCCGACCGGAGATGAACACTGAAGCTTTCTTT; CDR3aa: CASSFRPEMNTEAFF
abundance: -; v_gene: TRBV12-3/TRBV12-4; j_gene: TRBJ1-1; d_gene: -; CDR3nt: TGTGCCAGCAGTTGGACAGAGAACACTGAAGCTTTCTTT; CDR3aa: CASSWTENTEAFF
abundance: -; v_gene: TRBV3-1/TRBV3-2; j_gene: TRBJ1-1; d_gene: TRBD1; CDR3nt: TGTGCCAGCAGCCCCTGGACAGGGGTTGAAGCTTTCTTT; CDR3aa: CASSPWTGVEAFF
abundance: -; v_gene: TRBV3-1/TRBV3-2; j_gene: TRBJ1-1; d_gene: -; CDR3nt: TGTGCCAGCAGCTTTCGACAGACGAACACTGAAGCTTTCTTT; CDR3aa: CASSFRQTNTEAFF
abundance: -; v_gene: TRBV9; j_gene: TRBJ2-7; d_gene: -; CDR3nt: TGTGCCAGCAGCGTAGGGCTAGCCTACGAGCAGTACTTC; CDR3aa: CASSVGLAYEQYF
abundance: -; v_gene: TRBV7-9; j_gene: TRBJ1-5; d_gene: -; CDR3nt: TGTGCCAGCAGCCGCACGACAGGAGATCAGCCCCAGCATTTT; CDR3aa: CASSRTTGDQPQHF
abundance: -; v_gene: TRBV3-1/TRBV3-2; j_gene: TRBJ1-1; d_gene: TRBD1; CDR3nt: TGTGCCAGCAGGAAAGACAGGGGCCTTGAAGCTTTCTTT; CDR3aa: CASRKDRGLEAFF
abundance: -; v_gene: TRBV28; j_gene: TRBJ1-2; d_gene: -; CDR3nt: TGTGCCAGCAGTAAAGAGCCCTATGGCTACACCTTC; CDR3aa: CASSKEPYGYTF
abundance: once; v_gene: TRBV11-3; j_gene: TRBJ2-2; d_gene: TRBD1; CDR3nt: TGTGCCAGCAGCGCCCGGACAGGGGGAAACACCGGGGAGCTGTTTTTT; CDR3aa: CASSARTGGNTGELFF
abundance: -; v_gene: TRBV23-1; j_gene: TRBJ2-7; d_gene: -; CDR3nt: TGCGCCAGCACCCCAAATGGCGGGTTATTCCTCTACGAGCAGTACTTC; CDR3aa: CASTPNGGLFLYEQYF